This T cell receptor beta chain was captured in a study of OX40 agonist ivuxolimab in advanced cancers. Study summary: Ivuxolimab doses were 0.01, 0.1, 0.3, 1.5, 3 or 10 mg/kg every 2 weeks.

In the case of this clone: The antigen remains unidentified.

The assay was immunoSEQ multiplex PCR, and TCRdb's table has in-frame clones only and misses some. Of tens of thousands of clones in the sample, less than 85% are singletons; the top ten hold about 13%. Overall study results and limits: In general, CD8+ T cells held more expanded clones than CD4+ did, on average.

The germline CDR1 and CDR2 sequences are SGHAT and FQNNGV. V lost 1 base, J lost 4 bases, and 7 bases lay in between. The CDR3 is made up of 13 amino acids. The chain combines TRBV11-2 with TRBJ1-2; maybe TRBD1 (6 bases). This material consisted of CD4+ or CD8+ T cells sorted from blood, taken in a trial of the OX40 agonist ivuxolimab. This TCR was recovered from an adult with an advanced solid tumor such as melanoma, head and neck, liver or kidney cancer. In DNA form, the CDR3 reads TGTGCCAGCAGCTTAGGCAGGGGCTATGGCTACACCTTC. This encodes CASSLGRGYGYTF. Supplemented by reference TRBV11-2 and TRBJ1-2, the full variable domain reads EAGVAQSPRYKIIEKRQSVAFWCNPISGHATLYWYQQILGQGPKLLIQFQNNGVVDDSQLPKDRFSAERLKGVDSTLKIQPAKLEDSAVYLCASSLGRGYGYTFGSGTRLTVV.